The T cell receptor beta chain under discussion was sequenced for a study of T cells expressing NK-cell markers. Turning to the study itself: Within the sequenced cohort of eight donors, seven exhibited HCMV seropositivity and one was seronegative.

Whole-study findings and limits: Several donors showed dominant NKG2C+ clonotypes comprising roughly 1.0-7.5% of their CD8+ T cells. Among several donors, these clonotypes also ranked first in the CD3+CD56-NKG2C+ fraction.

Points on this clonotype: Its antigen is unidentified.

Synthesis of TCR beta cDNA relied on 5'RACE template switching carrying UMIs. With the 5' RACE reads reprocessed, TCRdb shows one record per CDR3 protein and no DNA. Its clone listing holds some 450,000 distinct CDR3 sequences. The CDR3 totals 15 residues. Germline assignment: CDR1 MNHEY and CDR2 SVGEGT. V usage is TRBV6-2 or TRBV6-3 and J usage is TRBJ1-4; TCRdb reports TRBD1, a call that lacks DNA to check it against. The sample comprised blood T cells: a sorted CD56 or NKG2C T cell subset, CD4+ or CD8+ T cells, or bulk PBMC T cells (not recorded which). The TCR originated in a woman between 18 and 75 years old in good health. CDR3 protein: CASSRAAQGGEKLFF.